This entry lists 4 T cell receptor beta chains sequenced from one sample in a study of CD8+CD57+ T cells in acquired aplastic anemia. For CDR3 and TCR beta VDJ profiling, genomic DNA was the template used. TCRdb analysed the reads with MiXCR anew, one entry per CDR3 protein. The sample has tens of thousands of distinct CDR3 sequences, 60% to 70% seen once; the top ten hold roughly 60%. The sequenced patients had an expansion of CD8+CD57+ cells seen by flow cytometry. The material sequenced was sorted CD4+, CD8+, or CD8+CD57+ T cells (not recorded which) from PBMCs. These TCRs come from a human donor with aplastic anemia.

This clonotype was seen a few times. This may be a read error, as it is one base from a much larger clone. The CDR3 nucleotides are TGCGCCAGCAGCTTGCGAGGGAGGACAGGGAAGAACGCTGAAGCTTTCTTT. It yields the protein CASSLRGRTGKNAEAFF. The chain has TRBV5-1 and TRBJ1-1; 8 bases align to TRBD1. Germline CDR1 SGHRS, CDR2 YFSETQ. The CDR3 is 17 amino acids.

Sample share makes this clonotype medium-sized (0.01 to 0.1%). The chain carries TRBV10-3 and TRBJ1-5; maybe TRBD1 (5 bases). The V and J ends lost 3 bases and 6 bases respectively, with 9 bases between them. Per the germline V gene, CDR1 is ENHRY and CDR2 is SYGVKD. The CDR3 has 13 residues. The CDR3 DNA follows: TGTGCCATCAGTGATGCAGGGTCTCAGCCCCAGCATTTT. Translating gives CAISDAGSQPQHF.

The genes are TRBV15 and TRBJ2-3; 10 bases map to TRBD2. V dropped 0 bases and J dropped 11; count of bases not matched to a gene: 11. The CDR3 is made up of 16 amino acids. Germline V gene lookup returns CDR1 LNHNV and CDR2 YYDKDF (reference sequence). The DNA of the CDR3 is TGTGCCACCAGCAGAGAGAGCGGGGGGGCCTACAATGAGCAGTATTTT. Translation gives CATSRESGGAYNEQYF.

This clonotype was counted ten times or more. This sequence joins TRBV9 and TRBJ2-7, with 10 bases aligning to TRBD2. The CDR3 contains 17 residues. J lost 0 bases, V lost 0 bases, and 6 bases had no gene match. Germline V gene data show CDR1 as SGDLS and CDR2 as YYNGEE. The CDR3 spells CASSVGTSGLSSYEQYF. Written as DNA, the CDR3 is TGTGCCAGCAGCGTAGGGACTAGCGGACTGAGCTCCTACGAGCAGTACTTC.